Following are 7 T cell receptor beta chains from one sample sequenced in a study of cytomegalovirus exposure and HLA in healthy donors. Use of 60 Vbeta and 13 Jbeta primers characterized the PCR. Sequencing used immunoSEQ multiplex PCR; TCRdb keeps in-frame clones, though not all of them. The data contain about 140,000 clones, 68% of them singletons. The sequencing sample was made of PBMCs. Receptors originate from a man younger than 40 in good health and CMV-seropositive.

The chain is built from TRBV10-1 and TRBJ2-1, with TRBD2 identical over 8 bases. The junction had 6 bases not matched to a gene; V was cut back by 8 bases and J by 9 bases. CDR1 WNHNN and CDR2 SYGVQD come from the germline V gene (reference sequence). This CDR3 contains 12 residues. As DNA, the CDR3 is TGCGCCAGCGGGATAGCGGGAAGTGAGCAGTTCTTC. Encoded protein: CASGIAGSEQFF.

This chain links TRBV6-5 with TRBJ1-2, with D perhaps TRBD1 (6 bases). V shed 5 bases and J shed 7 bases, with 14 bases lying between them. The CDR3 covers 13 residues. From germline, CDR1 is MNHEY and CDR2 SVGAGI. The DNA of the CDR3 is TGTGCCAGCAGTGGAACAGGGTTCGCTGGCTACACCTTC. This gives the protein CASSGTGFAGYTF.

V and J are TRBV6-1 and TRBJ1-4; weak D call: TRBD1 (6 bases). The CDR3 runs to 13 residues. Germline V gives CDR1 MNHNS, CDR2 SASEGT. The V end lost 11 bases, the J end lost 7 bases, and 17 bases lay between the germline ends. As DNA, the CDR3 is TGTGCCGCCCAGACAGGCTGGATTGAAAAACTGTTTTTT. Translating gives CAAQTGWIEKLFF.

The DNA for the CDR3 is TGTGCCAGCCGGCGCGGGACTAGCTTCCATGAGCAGTTCTTC. Translation gives CASRRGTSFHEQFF. This rearrangement joins TRBV7-9 to TRBJ2-1; 9 nucleotides line up with TRBD2. The V segment lost 8 bases and the J segment 8 bases; nucleotides outside the gene matches: 10. Looked up from germline, CDR1 is SEHNR and CDR2 is FQNEAQ (reference sequence). CDR3 size: 14 residues.

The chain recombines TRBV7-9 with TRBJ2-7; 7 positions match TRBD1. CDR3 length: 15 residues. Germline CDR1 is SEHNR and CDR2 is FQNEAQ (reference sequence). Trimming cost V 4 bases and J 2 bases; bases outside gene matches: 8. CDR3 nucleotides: TGTGCCAGCAGCTCAACGACAGGGTTACCCTACGAGCAGTACTTC. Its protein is CASSSTTGLPYEQYF.

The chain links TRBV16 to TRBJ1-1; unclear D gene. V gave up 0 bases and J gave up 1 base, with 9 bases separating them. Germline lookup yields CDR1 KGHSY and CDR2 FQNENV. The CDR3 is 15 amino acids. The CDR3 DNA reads TGTGCCAGCAGCCAATCATGGACTGAGAACACTGAAGCTTTCTTT. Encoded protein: CASSQSWTENTEAFF. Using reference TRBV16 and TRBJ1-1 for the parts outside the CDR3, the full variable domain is GEEVAQTPKHLVRGEGQKAKLYCAPIKGHSYVFWYQQVLKNEFKFLISFQNENVFDETGMPKERFSAKCLPNSPCSLEIQATKLEDSAVYFCASSQSWTENTEAFFGQGTRLTVV.

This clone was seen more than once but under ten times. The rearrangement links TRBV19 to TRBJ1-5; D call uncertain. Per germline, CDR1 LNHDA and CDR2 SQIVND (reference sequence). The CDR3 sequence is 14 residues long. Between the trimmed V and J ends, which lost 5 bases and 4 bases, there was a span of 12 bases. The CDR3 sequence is CASSPPGGNQPQHF. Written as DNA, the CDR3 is TGTGCCAGTAGTCCCCCCGGAGGGAATCAGCCCCAGCATTTT.